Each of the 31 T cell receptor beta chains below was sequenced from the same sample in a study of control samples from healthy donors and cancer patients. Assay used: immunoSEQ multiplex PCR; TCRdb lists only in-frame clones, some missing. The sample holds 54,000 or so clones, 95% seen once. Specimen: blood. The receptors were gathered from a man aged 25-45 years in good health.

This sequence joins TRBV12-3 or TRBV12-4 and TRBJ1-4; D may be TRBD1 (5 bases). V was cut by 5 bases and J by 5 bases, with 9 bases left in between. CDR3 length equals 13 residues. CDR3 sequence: CASSMGRNEKLFF. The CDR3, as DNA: TGTGCCAGCAGTATGGGGCGGAATGAAAAACTGTTTTTT.

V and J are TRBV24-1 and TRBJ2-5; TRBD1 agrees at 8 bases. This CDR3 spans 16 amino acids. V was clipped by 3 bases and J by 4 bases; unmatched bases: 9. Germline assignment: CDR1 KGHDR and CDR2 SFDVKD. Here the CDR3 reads CATSDRGQGRRETQYF. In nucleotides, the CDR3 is TGTGCCACCAGTGATCGTGGACAGGGAAGGAGAGAGACCCAGTACTTC.

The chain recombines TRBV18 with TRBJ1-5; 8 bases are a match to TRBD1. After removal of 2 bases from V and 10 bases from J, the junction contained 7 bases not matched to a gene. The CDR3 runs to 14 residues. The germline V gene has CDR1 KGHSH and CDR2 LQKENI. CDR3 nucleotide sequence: TGTGCCAGCTCACCAGAACAGGGGGGCCCTCCCCAGCATTTT. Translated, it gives CASSPEQGGPPQHF. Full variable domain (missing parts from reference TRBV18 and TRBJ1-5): NAGVMQNPRHLVRRRGQEARLRCSPMKGHSHVYWYRQLPEEGLKFMVYLQKENIIDESGMPKERFSAEFPKEGPSILRIQQVVRGDSAAYFCASSPEQGGPPQHFGDGTRLSIL.

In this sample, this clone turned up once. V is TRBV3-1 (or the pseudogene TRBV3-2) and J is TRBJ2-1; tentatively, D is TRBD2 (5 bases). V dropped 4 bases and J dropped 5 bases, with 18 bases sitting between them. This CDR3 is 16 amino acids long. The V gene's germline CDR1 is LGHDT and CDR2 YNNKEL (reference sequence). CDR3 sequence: CASSPSFGSTNNEQFF. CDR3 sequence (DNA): TGTGCCAGCAGCCCCTCTTTTGGGAGCACTAACAATGAGCAGTTCTTC.

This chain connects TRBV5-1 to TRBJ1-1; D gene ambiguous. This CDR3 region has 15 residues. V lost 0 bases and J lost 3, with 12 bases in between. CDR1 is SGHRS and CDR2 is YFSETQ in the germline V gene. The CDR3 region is CASSLAGRTHTEAFF. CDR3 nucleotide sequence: TGCGCCAGCAGCTTGGCGGGTAGGACCCACACTGAAGCTTTCTTT.

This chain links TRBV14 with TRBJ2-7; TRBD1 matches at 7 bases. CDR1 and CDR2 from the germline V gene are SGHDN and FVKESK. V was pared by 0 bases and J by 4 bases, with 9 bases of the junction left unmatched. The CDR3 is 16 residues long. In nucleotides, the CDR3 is TGTGCCAGCAGCCAAGAGACAGGGAACAGGCTTTACGAGCAGTACTTC. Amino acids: CASSQETGNRLYEQYF.

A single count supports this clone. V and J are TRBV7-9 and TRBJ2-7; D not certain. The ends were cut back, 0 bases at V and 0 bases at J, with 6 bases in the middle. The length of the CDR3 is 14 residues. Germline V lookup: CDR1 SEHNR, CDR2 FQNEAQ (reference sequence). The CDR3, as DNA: TGTGCCAGCAGCTTAGCCCGAAGCTCCTACGAGCAGTACTTC. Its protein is CASSLARSSYEQYF.

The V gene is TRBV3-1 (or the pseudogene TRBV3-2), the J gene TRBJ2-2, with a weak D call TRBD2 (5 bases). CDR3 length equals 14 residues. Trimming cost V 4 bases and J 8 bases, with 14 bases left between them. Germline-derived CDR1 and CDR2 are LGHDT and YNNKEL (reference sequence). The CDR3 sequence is CASSPREFGGELFF. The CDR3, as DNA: TGTGCCAGCAGCCCAAGGGAGTTCGGGGGGGAGCTGTTTTTT.

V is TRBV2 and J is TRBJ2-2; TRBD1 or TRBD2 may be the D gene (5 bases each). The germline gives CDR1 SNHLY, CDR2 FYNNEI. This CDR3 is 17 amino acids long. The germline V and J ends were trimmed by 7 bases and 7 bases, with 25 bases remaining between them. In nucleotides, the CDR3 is TGTGCCAGCAAGAGCCGGGCAGGGATACTAGGCGTCGGGGAGCTGTTTTTT. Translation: CASKSRAGILGVGELFF. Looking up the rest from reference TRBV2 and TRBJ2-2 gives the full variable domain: EPEVTQTPSHQVTQMGQEVILRCVPISNHLYFYWYRQILGQKVEFLVSFYNNEISEKSEIFDDQFSVERPDGSNFTLKIRSTKLEDSAMYFCASKSRAGILGVGELFFGEGSRLTVL.

The CDR3 spells CASSQADRPTETQYF. CDR3 DNA: TGCGCCAGCAGCCAAGCCGACAGGCCCACCGAGACCCAGTACTTC. J is TRBJ2-5 and V is TRBV4-1, with D perhaps TRBD1 (6 bases). Germline CDR1 is MGHRA and CDR2 is YSYEKL. Trimming took off 1 base at V and 5 bases at J, with 14 bases between the two ends. This CDR3 contains 15 residues.

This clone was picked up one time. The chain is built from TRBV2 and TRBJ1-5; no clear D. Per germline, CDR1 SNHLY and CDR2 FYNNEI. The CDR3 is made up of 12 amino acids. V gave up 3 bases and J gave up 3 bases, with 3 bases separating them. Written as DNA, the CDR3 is TGTGCCAGCAGTGAGAACAATCAGCCCCAGCATTTT. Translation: CASSENNQPQHF.

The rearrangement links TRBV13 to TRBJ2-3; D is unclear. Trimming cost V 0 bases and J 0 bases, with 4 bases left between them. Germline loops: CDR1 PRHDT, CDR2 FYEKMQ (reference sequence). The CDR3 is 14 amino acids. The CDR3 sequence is CASSLGGSTDTQYF. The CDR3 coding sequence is TGTGCCAGCAGCTTAGGCGGGAGCACAGATACGCAGTATTTT.

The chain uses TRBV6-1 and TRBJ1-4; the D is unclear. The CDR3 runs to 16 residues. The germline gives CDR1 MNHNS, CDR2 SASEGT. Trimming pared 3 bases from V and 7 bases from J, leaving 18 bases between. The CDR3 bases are TGTGCCAGCAGTGATTGGTCCACCAGGAAGCCTGAAAAACTGTTTTTT. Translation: CASSDWSTRKPEKLFF.

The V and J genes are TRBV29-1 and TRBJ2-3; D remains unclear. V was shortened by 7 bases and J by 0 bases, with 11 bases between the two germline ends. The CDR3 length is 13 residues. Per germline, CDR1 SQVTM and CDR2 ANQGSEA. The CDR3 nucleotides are TGCAGCGCCGGTCCCACTAGCACAGATACGCAGTATTTT. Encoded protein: CSAGPTSTDTQYF.

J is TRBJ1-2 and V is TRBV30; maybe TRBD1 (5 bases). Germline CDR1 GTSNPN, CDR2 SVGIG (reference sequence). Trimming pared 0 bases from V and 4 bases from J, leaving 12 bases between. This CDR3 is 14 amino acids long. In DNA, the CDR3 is TGTGCCTGGAGTGTGGGGGGGGGAGGCTATGGCTACACCTTC. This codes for CAWSVGGGGYGYTF.

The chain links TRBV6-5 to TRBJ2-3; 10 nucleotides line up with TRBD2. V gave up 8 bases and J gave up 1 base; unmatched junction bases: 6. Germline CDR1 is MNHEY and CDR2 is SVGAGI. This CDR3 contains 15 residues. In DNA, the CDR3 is TGTGCCAGCGAAGGCCTAGCGGGAGGCACAGATACGCAGTATTTT. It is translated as CASEGLAGGTDTQYF.

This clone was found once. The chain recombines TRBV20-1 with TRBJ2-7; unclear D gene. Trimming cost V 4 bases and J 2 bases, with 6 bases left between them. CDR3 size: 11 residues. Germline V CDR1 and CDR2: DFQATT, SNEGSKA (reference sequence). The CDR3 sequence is CSATLAYEQYF. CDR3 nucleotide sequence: TGCAGTGCTACGTTGGCCTACGAGCAGTACTTC.

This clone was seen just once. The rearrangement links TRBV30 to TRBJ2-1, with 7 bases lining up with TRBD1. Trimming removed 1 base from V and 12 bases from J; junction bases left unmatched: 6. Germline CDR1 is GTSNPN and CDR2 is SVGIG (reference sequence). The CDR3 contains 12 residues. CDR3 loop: CAWSGTGDGQFF. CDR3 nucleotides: TGTGCCTGGAGTGGAACAGGGGATGGGCAGTTCTTC.

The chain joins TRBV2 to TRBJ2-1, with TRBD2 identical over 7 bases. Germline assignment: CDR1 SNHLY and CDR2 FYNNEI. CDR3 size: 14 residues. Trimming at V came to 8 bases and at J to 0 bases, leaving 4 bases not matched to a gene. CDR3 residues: CASSAGYSYNEQFF. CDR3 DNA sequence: TGTGCCAGCTCAGCGGGGTACTCCTACAATGAGCAGTTCTTC.

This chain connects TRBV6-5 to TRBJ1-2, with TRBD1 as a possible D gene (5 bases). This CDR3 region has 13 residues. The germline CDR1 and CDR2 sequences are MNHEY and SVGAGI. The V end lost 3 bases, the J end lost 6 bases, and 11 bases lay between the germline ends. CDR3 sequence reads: CASSYTGGDGYTF. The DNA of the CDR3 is TGTGCCAGCAGTTATACGGGAGGGGATGGCTACACCTTC.

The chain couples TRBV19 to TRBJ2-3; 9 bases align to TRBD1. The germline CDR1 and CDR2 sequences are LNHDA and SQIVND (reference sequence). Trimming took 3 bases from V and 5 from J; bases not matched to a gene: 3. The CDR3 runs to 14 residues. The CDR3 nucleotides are TGTGCCAGTAGTATGGGACAGGGTGGAGATACGCAGTATTTT. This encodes CASSMGQGGDTQYF.

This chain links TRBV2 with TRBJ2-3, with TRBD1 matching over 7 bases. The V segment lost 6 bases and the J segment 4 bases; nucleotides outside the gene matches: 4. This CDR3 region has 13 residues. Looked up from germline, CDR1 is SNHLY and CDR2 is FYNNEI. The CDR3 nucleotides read TGTGCCAGCAGGACAGGGATCCCAGATACGCAGTATTTT. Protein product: CASRTGIPDTQYF.

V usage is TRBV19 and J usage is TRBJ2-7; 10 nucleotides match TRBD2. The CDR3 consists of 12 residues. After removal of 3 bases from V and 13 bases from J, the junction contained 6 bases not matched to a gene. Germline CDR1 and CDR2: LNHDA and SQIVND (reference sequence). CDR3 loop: CASSMASGSVYF. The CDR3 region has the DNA TGTGCCAGTAGTATGGCTAGCGGGAGTGTATACTTC.

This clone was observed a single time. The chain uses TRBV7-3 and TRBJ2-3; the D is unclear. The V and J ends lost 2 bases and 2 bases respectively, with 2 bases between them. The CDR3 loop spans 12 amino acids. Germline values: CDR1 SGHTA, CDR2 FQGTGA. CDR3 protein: CASSLDTDTQYF. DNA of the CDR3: TGTGCCAGCAGCTTAGACACAGATACGCAGTATTTT.

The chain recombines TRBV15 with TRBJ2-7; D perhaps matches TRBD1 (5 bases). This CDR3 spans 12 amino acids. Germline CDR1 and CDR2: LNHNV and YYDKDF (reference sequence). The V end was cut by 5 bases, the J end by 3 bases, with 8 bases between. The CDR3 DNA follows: TGTGCCACCAGCGGCACAGGCTACGAGCAGTACTTC. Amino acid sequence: CATSGTGYEQYF.

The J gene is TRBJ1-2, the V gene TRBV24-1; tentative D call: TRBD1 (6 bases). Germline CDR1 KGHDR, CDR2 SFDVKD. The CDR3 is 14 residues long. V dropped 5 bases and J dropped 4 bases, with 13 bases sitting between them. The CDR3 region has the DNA TGTGCCACCAGTGGACAGGAGTTAGCCTATGGCTACACCTTC. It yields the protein CATSGQELAYGYTF.

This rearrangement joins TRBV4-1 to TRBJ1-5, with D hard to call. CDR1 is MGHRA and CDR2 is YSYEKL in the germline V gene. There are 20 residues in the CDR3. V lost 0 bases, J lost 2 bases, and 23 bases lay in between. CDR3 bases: TGCGCCAGCAGCCAAGATATCCCCCTGACGAGGGATTGGCGCAATCAGCCCCAGCATTTT. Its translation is CASSQDIPLTRDWRNQPQHF.

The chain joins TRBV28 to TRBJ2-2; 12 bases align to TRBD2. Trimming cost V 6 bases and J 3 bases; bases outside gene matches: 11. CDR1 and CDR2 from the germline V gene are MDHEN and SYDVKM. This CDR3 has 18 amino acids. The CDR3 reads CASRGTSGSRMDTGELFF. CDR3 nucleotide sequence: TGTGCCAGCAGAGGGACTAGCGGGTCGCGGATGGACACCGGGGAGCTGTTTTTT.

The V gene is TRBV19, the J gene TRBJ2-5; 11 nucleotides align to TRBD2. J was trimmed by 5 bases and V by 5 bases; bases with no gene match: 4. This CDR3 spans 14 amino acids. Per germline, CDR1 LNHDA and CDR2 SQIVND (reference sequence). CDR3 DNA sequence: TGTGCCAGTAGTCCCCGACTAGCGGGGGAGACCCAGTACTTC. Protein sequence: CASSPRLAGETQYF.

The CDR3: CASSLYSQATNEKLFF. The DNA for the CDR3 is TGTGCCAGCAGTTTATACTCCCAGGCAACTAATGAAAAACTGTTTTTT. The J gene is TRBJ1-4, the V gene TRBV27; the D is unclear. With 1 base removed from V and 0 bases from J, the gap between germline ends came to 9 bases. Germline loops: CDR1 MNHEY, CDR2 SMNVEV (reference sequence). The CDR3 totals 16 residues.

CDR3 DNA: TGTGCCACCAGTCGCACCTTCGGAGGCGGGGAGCTGTTTTTT. It yields the protein CATSRTFGGGELFF. This chain links TRBV24-1 with TRBJ2-2; maybe TRBD2 (5 bases). The ends were cut back, 6 bases at V and 7 bases at J, with 14 bases in the middle. This CDR3 has 14 residues. Germline V gene lookup returns CDR1 KGHDR and CDR2 SFDVKD.